This T cell receptor beta chain was found in a study of OX40 agonist ivuxolimab in advanced cancers. Trimming cost V 5 bases and J 3 bases, with 8 bases left between them. CDR3 length equals 11 residues. CDR1 is SQVTM, CDR2 ANQGSEA, per germline. Method: immunoSEQ multiplex PCR; TCRdb's copy keeps in-frame clones and lacks some. The data show roughly 90,000 clones, about 85% seen once. Drawing of blood for sampling happened at baseline, at cycle 4 day 1, and at cycle 7 day 1. As to this clone: Its antigen is unidentified.

Overall study findings and caveats: CD4+ T cells averaged fewer expanded clones than CD8+ T cells.

The V and J genes are TRBV29-1 and TRBJ2-7; no definite D call. The receptor comes from an adult with an advanced solid tumor such as melanoma, head and neck, liver or kidney cancer. The starting material was CD4+ or CD8+ T cells sorted from blood, obtained in a trial of the OX40 agonist ivuxolimab. The CDR3, as DNA: TGCAGCGTTTATCGCAACTACGAGCAGTACTTC. Its translation: CSVYRNYEQYF.